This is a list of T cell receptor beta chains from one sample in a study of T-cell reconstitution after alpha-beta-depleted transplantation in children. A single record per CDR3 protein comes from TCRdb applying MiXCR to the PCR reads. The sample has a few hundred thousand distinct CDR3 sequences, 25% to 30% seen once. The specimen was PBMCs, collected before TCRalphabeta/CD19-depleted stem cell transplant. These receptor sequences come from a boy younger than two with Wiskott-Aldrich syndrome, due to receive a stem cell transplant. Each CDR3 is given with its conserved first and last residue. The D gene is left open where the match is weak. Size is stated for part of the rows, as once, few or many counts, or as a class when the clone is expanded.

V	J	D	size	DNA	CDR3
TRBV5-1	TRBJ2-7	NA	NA	TGCGCCAGCAGCCCGAGGCGTCCAGGGGAGCATTACGAGCAGTACTTC	CASSPRRPGEHYEQYF
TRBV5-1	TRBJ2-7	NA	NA	TGCGCCAGCAGCTTGATGGGTGGGACGGCCGAGCAGTACTTC	CASSLMGGTAEQYF
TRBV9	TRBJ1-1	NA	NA	TGTGCCAGCAGCGTAGGAGTAGGACTACTGAACACTGAAGCTTTCTTT	CASSVGVGLLNTEAFF
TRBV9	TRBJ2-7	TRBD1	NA	TGTGCCAGCAGCGTAGGGGGACAGAGTTACGAGCAGTACTTC	CASSVGGQSYEQYF
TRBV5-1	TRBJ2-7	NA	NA	TGCGCCAGCAGCTTGTCTGCAGGGGTTTTCGCCTACGAGCAGTACTTC	CASSLSAGVFAYEQYF
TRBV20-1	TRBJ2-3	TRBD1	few	TGCAGTGCTAGACCTGGACAGGGTTACAATACGCAGTATTTT	CSARPGQGYNTQYF
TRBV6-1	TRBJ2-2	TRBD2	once	TGTGCCAGCAGGGAGCGGGAGGGTCTGGGCGGGGAGCTGTTTTTT	CASREREGLGGELFF
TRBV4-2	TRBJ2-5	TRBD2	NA	TGTGCCAGCAGCCAGCAGCCGGGACTAGCGGAAGAGACCCAGTACTTC	CASSQQPGLAEETQYF
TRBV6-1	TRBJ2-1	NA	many	TGTGCCAGCAGCCAGGACAGTTACAATGAGCAGTTCTTC	CASSQDSYNEQFF
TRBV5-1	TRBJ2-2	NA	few	TGCGCCAGCAGCTCCGGGGAAACCGGGGAGCTGTTTTTT	CASSSGETGELFF
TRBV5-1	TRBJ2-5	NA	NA	TGCGCCAGCAGCTTGGACCGAAATCAAGAGACCCAGTACTTC	CASSLDRNQETQYF
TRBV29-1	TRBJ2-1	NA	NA	TGCAGCGTTGCCCCAGCGAGCTATGAGCAGTTCTTC	CSVAPASYEQFF
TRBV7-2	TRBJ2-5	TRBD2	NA	TGTGCCAGCAGCTTAGCGGGACTAGAGCAAGAGACCCAGTACTTC	CASSLAGLEQETQYF
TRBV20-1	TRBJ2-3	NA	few	TGCAGTGCTGGGGTTACCGGGACCTGGGGGGAGGATACGCAGTATTTT	CSAGVTGTWGEDTQYF
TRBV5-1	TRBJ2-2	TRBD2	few	TGCGCCAGCAGCACACCCACCCCTGGACTAGCGGGGGACACCGGGGAGCTGTTTTTT	CASSTPTPGLAGDTGELFF
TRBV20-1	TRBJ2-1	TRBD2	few	TGCAGTGCTAGGCTAGCGGGAGTGGATGAGCAGTTCTTC	CSARLAGVDEQFF
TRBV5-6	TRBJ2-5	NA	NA	TGTGCCAGCAGCTTATCCCCGACGGGGGAGACCCAGTACTTC	CASSLSPTGETQYF
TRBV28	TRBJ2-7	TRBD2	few	TGTGCCAGCAGTTTGGCGGCCGGGACTAGCGTCTACGAGCAGTACTTC	CASSLAAGTSVYEQYF
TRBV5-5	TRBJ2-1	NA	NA	TGTGCCAGCAGCTTGAGACTCGTTGATATAAGCTCCTACAATGAGCAGTTCTTC	CASSLRLVDISSYNEQFF
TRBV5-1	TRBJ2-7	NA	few	TGCGCCAGCAGCTTAGGATCCCACGAGCAGTACTTC	CASSLGSHEQYF
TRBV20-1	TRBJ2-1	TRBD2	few	TGCAGTGCTATTTCAGGGAGGGCCTACAATGAGCAGTTCTTC	CSAISGRAYNEQFF
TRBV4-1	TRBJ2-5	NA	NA	TGCGCCAGCAGCCAGGACAGGACTAGTAGTCCCCAGTACTTC	CASSQDRTSSPQYF
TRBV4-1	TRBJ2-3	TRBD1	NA	TGCGCCAGCAGCCAACCAGACAGGGAGACAGATACGCAGTATTTT	CASSQPDRETDTQYF
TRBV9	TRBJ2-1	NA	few	TGTGCCAGCAGCTCCGACACCTACAATGAGCAGTTCTTC	CASSSDTYNEQFF
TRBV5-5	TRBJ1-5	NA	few	TGTGCCAGCAGCTTATTCCGGGACACAAATCAGCCCCAGCATTTT	CASSLFRDTNQPQHF
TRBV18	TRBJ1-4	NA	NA	TGTGCCAGCTCACCACAATCAGGGGAGGGAAAACTGTTTTTT	CASSPQSGEGKLFF
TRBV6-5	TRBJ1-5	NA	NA	TGTGCCAGCAGTTACACAACAGGGATCCAGCCCCAGCATTTT	CASSYTTGIQPQHF
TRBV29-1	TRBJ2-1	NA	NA	TGCAGCGTTGGACACAATGAGCAGTTCTTC	CSVGHNEQFF
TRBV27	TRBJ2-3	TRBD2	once	TGTGCCAGCAGTTGGACTAGCGGCTCGCCAGATACGCAGTATTTT	CASSWTSGSPDTQYF
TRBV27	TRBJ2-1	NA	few	TGTGCCAGCAGGAAATCCCCTAGCATCTTGGACAATGAGCAGTTCTTC	CASRKSPSILDNEQFF
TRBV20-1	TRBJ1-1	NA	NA	TGCAGTGCTAGTCTCCAGGGGCGCGAAGCTTTCTTT	CSASLQGREAFF
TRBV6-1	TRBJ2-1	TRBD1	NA	TGTGCCAGCAGTAGACAGGGGACGAATGAGCAGTTCTTC	CASSRQGTNEQFF